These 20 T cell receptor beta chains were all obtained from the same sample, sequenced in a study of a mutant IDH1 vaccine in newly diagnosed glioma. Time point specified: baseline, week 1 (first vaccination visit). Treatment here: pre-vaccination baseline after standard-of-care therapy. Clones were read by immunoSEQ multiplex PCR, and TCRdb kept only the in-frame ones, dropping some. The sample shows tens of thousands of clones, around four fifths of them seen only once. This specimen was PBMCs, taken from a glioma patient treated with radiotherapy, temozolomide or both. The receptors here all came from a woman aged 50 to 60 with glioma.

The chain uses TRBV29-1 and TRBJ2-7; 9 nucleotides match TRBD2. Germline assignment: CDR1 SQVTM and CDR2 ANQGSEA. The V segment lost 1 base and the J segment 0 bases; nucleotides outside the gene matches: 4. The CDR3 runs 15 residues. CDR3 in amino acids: CSVEASGVASYEQYF. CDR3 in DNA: TGCAGCGTTGAAGCTAGCGGGGTCGCCTCCTACGAGCAGTACTTC.

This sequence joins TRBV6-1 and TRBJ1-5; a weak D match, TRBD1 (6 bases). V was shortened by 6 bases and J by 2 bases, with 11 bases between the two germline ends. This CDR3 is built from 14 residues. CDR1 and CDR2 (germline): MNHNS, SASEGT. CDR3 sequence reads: CASRAGDGNQPQHF. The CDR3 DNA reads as TGTGCCAGCAGGGCAGGGGACGGCAATCAGCCCCAGCATTTT.

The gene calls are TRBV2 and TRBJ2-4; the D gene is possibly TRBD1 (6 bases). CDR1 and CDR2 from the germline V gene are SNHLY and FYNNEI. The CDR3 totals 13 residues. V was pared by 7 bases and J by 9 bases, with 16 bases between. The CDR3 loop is CASIPQGGGIQYF. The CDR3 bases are TGTGCCAGCATTCCACAGGGCGGCGGCATTCAGTACTTC.

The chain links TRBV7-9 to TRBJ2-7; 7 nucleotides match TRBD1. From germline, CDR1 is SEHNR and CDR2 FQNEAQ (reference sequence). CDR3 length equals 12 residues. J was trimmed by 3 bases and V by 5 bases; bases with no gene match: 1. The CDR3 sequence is CASSRQGYEQYF. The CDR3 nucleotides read TGTGCCAGCAGCCGACAGGGCTACGAGCAGTACTTC.

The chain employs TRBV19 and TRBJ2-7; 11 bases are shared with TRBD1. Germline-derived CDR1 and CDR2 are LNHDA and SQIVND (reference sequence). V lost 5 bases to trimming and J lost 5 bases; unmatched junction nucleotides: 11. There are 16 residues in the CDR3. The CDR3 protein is CASSAFIRTGGNEQYF. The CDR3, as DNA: TGTGCCAGTAGTGCCTTCATCAGGACAGGGGGCAACGAGCAGTACTTC.

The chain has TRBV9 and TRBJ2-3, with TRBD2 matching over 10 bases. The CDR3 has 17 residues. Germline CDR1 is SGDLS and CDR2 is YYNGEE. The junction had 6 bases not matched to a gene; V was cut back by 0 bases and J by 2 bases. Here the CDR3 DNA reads TGTGCCAGCAGCGTAGGAGGAGCGGGGGGGGACACAGATACGCAGTATTTT. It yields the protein CASSVGGAGGDTDTQYF.

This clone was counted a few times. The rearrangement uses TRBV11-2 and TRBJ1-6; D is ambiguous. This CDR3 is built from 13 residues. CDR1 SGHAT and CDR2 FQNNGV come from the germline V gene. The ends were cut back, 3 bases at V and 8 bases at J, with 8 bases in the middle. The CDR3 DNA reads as TGTGCCAGCAGCTTGAACAGAGATTCACCCCTCCACTTT. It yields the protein CASSLNRDSPLHF.

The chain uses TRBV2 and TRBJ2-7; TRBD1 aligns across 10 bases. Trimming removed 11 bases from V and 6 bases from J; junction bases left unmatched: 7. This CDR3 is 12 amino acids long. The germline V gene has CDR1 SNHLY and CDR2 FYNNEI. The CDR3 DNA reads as TGTGCCGTCCGGGACAGGGGCATCGAGCAGTACTTC. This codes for CAVRDRGIEQYF.

CDR3 nucleotides: TGCGCCAGCAGCCTACGATTGAGTCAGGCTGAAGCTTTCTTT. It encodes CASSLRLSQAEAFF. The rearrangement uses TRBV5-1 and TRBJ1-1, with D uncertain. The CDR3 is 14 amino acids. Germline values: CDR1 SGHRS, CDR2 YFSETQ. With 4 bases removed from V and 6 bases from J, the gap between germline ends came to 16 bases.

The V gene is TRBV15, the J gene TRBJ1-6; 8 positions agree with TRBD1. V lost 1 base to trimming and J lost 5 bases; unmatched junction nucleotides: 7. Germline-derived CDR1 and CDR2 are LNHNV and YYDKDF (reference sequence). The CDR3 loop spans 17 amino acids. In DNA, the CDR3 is TGTGCCACCAGCAGAGGCCGTACGACAGGGGATAATTCACCCCTCCACTTT. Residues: CATSRGRTTGDNSPLHF.

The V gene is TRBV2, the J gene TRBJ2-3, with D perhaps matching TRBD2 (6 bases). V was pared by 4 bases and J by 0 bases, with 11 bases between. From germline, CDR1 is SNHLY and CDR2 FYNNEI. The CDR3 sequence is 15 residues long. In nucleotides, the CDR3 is TGTGCCAGCAGTGTTGCGGGGCATAGCACAGATACGCAGTATTTT. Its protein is CASSVAGHSTDTQYF.

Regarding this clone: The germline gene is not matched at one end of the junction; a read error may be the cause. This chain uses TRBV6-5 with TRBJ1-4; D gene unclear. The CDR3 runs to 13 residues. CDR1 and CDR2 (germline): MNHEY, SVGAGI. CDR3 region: CASSGQTYEKLFF. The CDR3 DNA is TGTGCCAGCAGCGGCCAAACTTATGAAAAACTGTTTTTT.

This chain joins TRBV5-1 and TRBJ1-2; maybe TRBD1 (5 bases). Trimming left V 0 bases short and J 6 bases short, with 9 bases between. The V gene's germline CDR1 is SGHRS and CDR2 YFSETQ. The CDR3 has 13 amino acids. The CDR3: CASSLAGHDGYTF. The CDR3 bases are TGCGCCAGCAGCTTGGCTGGACACGATGGCTACACCTTC.

The CDR3 reads CATSRVGTGGYTF. The CDR3 DNA reads as TGTGCCACCAGCAGAGTTGGGACAGGTGGCTACACCTTC. The chain carries TRBV15 and TRBJ1-2; 8 nucleotides agree with TRBD1. V was clipped by 1 base and J by 7 bases; unmatched bases: 2. In germline, CDR1 is LNHNV, CDR2 YYDKDF (reference sequence). The CDR3 runs to 13 residues.

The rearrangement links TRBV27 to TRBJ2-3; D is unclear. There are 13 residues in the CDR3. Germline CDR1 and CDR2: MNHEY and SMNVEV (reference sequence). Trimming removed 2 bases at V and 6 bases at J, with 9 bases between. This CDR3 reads CASSLQAGDTQYF. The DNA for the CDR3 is TGTGCCAGCAGTTTACAGGCCGGGGATACGCAGTATTTT.

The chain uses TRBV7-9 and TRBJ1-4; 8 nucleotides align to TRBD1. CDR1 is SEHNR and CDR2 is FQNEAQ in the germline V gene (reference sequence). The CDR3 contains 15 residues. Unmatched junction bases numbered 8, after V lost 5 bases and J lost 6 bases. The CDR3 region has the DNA TGTGCCAGCAGCCGGGGCGACAGGGGTGATGAAAAACTGTTTTTT. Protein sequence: CASSRGDRGDEKLFF.

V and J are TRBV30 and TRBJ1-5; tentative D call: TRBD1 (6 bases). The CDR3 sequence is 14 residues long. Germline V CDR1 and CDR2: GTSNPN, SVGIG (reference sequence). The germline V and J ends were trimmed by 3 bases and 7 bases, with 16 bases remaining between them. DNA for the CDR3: TGTGCCTGGAGAGGGATAGGCAGGGGACAGCCCCAGCATTTT. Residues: CAWRGIGRGQPQHF.

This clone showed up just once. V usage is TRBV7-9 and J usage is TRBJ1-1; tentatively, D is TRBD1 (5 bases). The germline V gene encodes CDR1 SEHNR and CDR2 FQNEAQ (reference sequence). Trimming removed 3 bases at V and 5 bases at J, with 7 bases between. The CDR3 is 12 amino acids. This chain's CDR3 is CASSFGATEAFF. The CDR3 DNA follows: TGTGCCAGCAGCTTTGGGGCAACTGAAGCTTTCTTT.

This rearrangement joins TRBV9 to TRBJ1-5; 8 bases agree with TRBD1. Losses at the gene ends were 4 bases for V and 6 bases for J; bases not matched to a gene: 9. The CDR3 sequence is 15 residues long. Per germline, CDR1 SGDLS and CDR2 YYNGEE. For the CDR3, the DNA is TGTGCCAGCAGCTCGGACAGGGAAAGAGGTCAGCCCCAGCATTTT. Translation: CASSSDRERGQPQHF.

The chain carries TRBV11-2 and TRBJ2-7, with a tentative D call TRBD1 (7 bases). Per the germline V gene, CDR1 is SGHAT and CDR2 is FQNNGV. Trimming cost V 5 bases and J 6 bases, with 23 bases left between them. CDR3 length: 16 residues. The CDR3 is CASSPPPGRGVFEQYF. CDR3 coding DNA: TGTGCCAGCAGCCCCCCCCCGGGCAGGGGGGTCTTCGAGCAGTACTTC.